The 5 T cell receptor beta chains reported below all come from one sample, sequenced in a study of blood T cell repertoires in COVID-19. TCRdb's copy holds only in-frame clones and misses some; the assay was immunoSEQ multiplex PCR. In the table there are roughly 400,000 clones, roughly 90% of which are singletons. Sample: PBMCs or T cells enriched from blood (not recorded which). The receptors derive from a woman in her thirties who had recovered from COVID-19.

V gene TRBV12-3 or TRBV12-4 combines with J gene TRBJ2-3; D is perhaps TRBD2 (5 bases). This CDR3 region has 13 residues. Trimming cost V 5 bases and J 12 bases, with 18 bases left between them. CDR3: CASSPGLGKSQYF. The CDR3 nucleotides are TGTGCCAGCAGTCCAGGACTCGGGAAATCTCAGTATTTT.

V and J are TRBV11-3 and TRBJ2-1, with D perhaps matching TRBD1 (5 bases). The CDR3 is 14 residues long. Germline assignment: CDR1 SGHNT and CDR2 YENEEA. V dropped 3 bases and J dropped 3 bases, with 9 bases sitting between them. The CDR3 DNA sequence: TGTGCCAGCAGCTTTAGGGGTTTCTACAATGAGCAGTTCTTC. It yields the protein CASSFRGFYNEQFF.

The CDR3 DNA is TGTGCCAGCCCCGGGTCTGGCCTAAGGATTCGGGGTAGCCAGCCGGAGACCCAGTACTTC. Translated, it gives CASPGSGLRIRGSQPETQYF. The chain carries TRBV21-1 and TRBJ2-5; TRBD2 is the table's D call, not checked against the DNA. TRBV21-1 is described as a pseudogene. The CDR3 spans 20 residues.

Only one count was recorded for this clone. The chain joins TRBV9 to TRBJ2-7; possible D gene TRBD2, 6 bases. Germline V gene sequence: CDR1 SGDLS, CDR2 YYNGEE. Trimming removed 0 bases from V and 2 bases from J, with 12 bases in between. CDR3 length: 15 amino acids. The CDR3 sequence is CASSVESSETYEQYF. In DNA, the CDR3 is TGTGCCAGCAGCGTAGAGTCTAGCGAGACCTACGAGCAGTACTTC.

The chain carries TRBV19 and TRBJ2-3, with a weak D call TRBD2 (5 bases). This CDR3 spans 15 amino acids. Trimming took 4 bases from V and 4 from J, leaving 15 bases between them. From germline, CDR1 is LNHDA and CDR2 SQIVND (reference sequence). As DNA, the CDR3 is TGTGCCAGTAGTACGAGCTGGGGAGTGGCAGATACGCAGTATTTT. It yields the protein CASSTSWGVADTQYF.